This T cell receptor beta chain was captured by sequencing in a study of CD8+CD57+ T cells in acquired aplastic anemia. Turning to the study itself: Sorting CD4+ and CD8+ cells gave DNA averaging approximately 2.9 ug. In CD4+ cells, healthy donors produced an average of approximately 9.9 million reads. General study results and limits: No significant patient-versus-control difference appeared in CD8+ Simpson's diversity. Sharing between patients and controls was observed for about 27 CD8+ CDR3 sequences.

Germline-derived CDR1 and CDR2 are MNHEY and SMNVEV (reference sequence). CDR3 length: 16 residues. Trimming removed 0 bases from V and 0 bases from J, with 11 bases in between. Concerning this clonotype itself: Its target is unknown.

TCR beta VDJ and CDR3 were profiled, and genomic DNA was the template. TCRdb re-called the reads through MiXCR, storing one row per CDR3 protein. The data show around 140,000 distinct CDR3 sequences, with roughly 40% seen just once and under 9% held by the top ten. The gene calls are TRBV27 and TRBJ1-1, with D tentatively TRBD1 (6 bases). This TCR was sampled from a human donor in good health, serving as a control. Source material: sorted CD4+, CD8+, or CD8+CD57+ T cells (not recorded which) from PBMCs. The CDR3 nucleotides are TGTGCCAGCAGTTTATCTGGGGGGCGGGTGAACACTGAAGCTTTCTTT. It yields the protein CASSLSGGRVNTEAFF.